This entry lists 32 T cell receptor beta chains sequenced from one sample in a study of T-cell memory formation after mild COVID-19. A single record per CDR3 protein comes from TCRdb applying MiXCR to the 5' RACE reads. The profile shows hundreds of thousands of distinct CDR3 sequences, roughly a sixth of them singletons. What was sequenced was PBMCs or a T cell subset sorted from them (not recorded which). Receptors originate from a man aged 18 to 35 who had mild COVID-19 (a few samples of this study predate the infection). Cell type and time point are not known.

The chain links TRBV28 to TRBJ2-2; weak D call: TRBD2 (7 bases). The germline V gene has CDR1 MDHEN and CDR2 SYDVKM. The CDR3 loop spans 16 amino acids. The V gene lost 7 bases and the J gene lost 4 bases, with 19 bases spanning the gap. CDR3 protein: CASKPQGGGLTGELFF. In DNA, the CDR3 is TGTGCCAGCAAACCGCAAGGGGGGGGCCTCACCGGGGAGCTGTTTTTT.

The chain employs TRBV24-1 and TRBJ2-2, with TRBD1 identical over 8 bases. Germline V lookup: CDR1 KGHDR, CDR2 SFDVKD. The junction had 9 bases not matched to a gene; V was cut back by 4 bases and J by 6 bases. The length of the CDR3 is 16 residues. CDR3 nucleotide sequence: TGTGCCACCAGTGAGAAAGGACAGGGAGGATCCGGGGAGCTGTTTTTT. Encoded protein: CATSEKGQGGSGELFF.

This clonotype was detected a few times. This sequence joins TRBV4-3 and TRBJ2-1; D perhaps matches TRBD1 (6 bases). Germline CDR1 reads LGHNA; CDR2 reads YSLEER. The CDR3 contains 13 residues. V lost 2 bases to trimming and J lost 9 bases, with 11 bases between them. In nucleotides, the CDR3 is TGCGCCAGCAGCCAATTACAGGGAGCTGAGCAGTTCTTC. This encodes CASSQLQGAEQFF.

This clonotype showed up just a few times. This chain joins TRBV6-5 and TRBJ1-6; no clear D gene. CDR1 MNHEY and CDR2 SVGAGI come from the germline V gene. The CDR3 contains 12 residues. V was pared by 6 bases and J by 10 bases, with 10 bases between. CDR3 DNA sequence: TGTGCCAGCAGAACGCAATTCTCACCCCTCCACTTT. This sequence encodes CASRTQFSPLHF.

The gene calls are TRBV4-2 and TRBJ2-3; D not resolved. V was clipped by 5 bases and J by 4 bases, with 13 bases between them. Germline V gives CDR1 LGHNA, CDR2 YNFKEQ. CDR3 length: 14 residues. The CDR3 spells CASSFPGRADTQYF. DNA for the CDR3: TGTGCCAGCAGCTTTCCGGGTAGAGCAGATACGCAGTATTTT.

The gene calls are TRBV5-6 and TRBJ2-2; 7 bases are a match to TRBD1. The germline CDR1 and CDR2 sequences are SGHDT and YYEEEE. Trimming took 4 bases from V and 2 from J; bases not matched to a gene: 8. This CDR3 is built from 16 residues. For the CDR3, the DNA is TGTGCCAGCAGCCCATACGGGACAGAAAACACCGGGGAGCTGTTTTTT. It codes for CASSPYGTENTGELFF.

This clonotype turned up a few times. The CDR3 region has the DNA TGTGCCACCGCCGACAGGGTAGCAGAGACCCAGTACTTC. It is translated as CATADRVAETQYF. The gene calls are TRBV6-5 and TRBJ2-5; 7 bases agree with TRBD1. Losses at the gene ends were 10 bases for V and 4 bases for J; bases not matched to a gene: 9. In germline, CDR1 is MNHEY, CDR2 SVGAGI. The CDR3 sequence is 13 residues long.

The table lists this clonotype with a few counts. This chain joins TRBV27 and TRBJ1-4; no clear D. CDR3 length equals 15 residues. V lost 5 bases and J lost 7, with 17 bases in between. Germline V gene sequence: CDR1 MNHEY, CDR2 SMNVEV (reference sequence). CDR3 nucleotide sequence: TGTGCCAGCAGTCTGACCGGGAGCAGTGGTGAAAAACTGTTTTTT. Translating gives CASSLTGSSGEKLFF.

This clonotype was observed once. The final CDR3 position lacks the conserved phenylalanine or tryptophan, pointing to a likely read error. This sequence joins TRBV4-3 and TRBJ1-1; 10 bases map to TRBD1. J lost 8 bases, V lost 4 bases, and 19 bases had no gene match. This CDR3 spans 18 amino acids. Germline CDR1 reads LGHNA; CDR2 reads YSLEER. The CDR3 bases are TGCGCCAGCAGCCCTAGGGACAGGGGATGGCTGTTTACCGGCGAAGCTTTCCTT. It codes for CASSPRDRGWLFTGEAFL.

In this sample, this clonotype turned up a few times. The V and J genes are TRBV9 and TRBJ1-2, with no clear D. Germline V gives CDR1 SGDLS, CDR2 YYNGEE. CDR3 length: 13 amino acids. V gave up 5 bases and J gave up 8 bases, with 16 bases separating them. CDR3 sequence reads: CASSVPGSEGYTF. CDR3 in DNA: TGTGCCAGCAGTGTCCCGGGGTCGGAAGGCTACACCTTC. Drawing the rest from reference TRBV9 and TRBJ1-2, the complete variable domain is DSGVTQTPKHLITATGQRVTLRCSPRSGDLSVYWYQQSLDQGLQFLIQYYNGEERAKGNILERFSAQQFPDLHSELNLSSLELGDSALYFCASSVPGSEGYTFGSGTRLTVV.

This chain joins TRBV29-1 and TRBJ1-4, with 7 bases fitting TRBD1. The J segment lost 8 bases and the V segment lost 7 bases, leaving 7 bases of the junction unmatched. CDR3 size: 12 residues. CDR1 is SQVTM and CDR2 is ANQGSEA in the germline V gene. CDR3 loop: CSATGAGEKLFF. The CDR3 DNA is TGCAGCGCCACAGGGGCGGGCGAAAAACTGTTTTTT.

The chain links TRBV4-3 to TRBJ2-7; D may be TRBD2 (5 bases). V was pared by 3 bases and J by 2 bases, with 17 bases between. CDR3 length: 16 amino acids. Looked up from germline, CDR1 is LGHNA and CDR2 is YSLEER. Here the CDR3 DNA reads TGCGCCAGCAGCCACGCCCGAGGGTCTAACCCCTACGAGCAGTACTTC. It translates to CASSHARGSNPYEQYF.

CDR3 in DNA: TGTGCCAGCAGTCCTGAACCCTTGGCGGAGAGCTCTGGAAACACCATATATTTT. This sequence encodes CASSPEPLAESSGNTIYF. The chain has TRBV27 and TRBJ1-3; D remains ambiguous. The V end was cut by 5 bases, the J end by 0 bases, with 20 bases between. Germline-derived CDR1 and CDR2 are MNHEY and SMNVEV (reference sequence). The CDR3 is made up of 18 amino acids.

This CDR3 reads CASSLQGNTIYF. In DNA, the CDR3 is TGTGCCAGCAGTCTTCAGGGAAACACCATATATTTT. J is TRBJ1-3 and V is TRBV28; D call uncertain. Trimming took off 5 bases at V and 4 bases at J, with 6 bases between the two ends. CDR3 length equals 12 residues. In germline, CDR1 is MDHEN, CDR2 SYDVKM.

V and J are TRBV4-3 and TRBJ2-7; 10 bases line up with TRBD1. The V segment lost 3 bases and the J segment 4 bases; nucleotides outside the gene matches: 3. This CDR3 contains 14 residues. CDR1 is LGHNA and CDR2 is YSLEER in the germline V gene. The CDR3 DNA is TGCGCCAGCAGCCAGCGACAGGGGGCGTACGAGCAGTACTTC. This sequence encodes CASSQRQGAYEQYF.

The chain uses TRBV6-2 or TRBV6-3 and TRBJ2-7; D perhaps matches TRBD2 (6 bases). There are 12 residues in the CDR3. Germline CDR1 MNHEY, CDR2 SVGEGT. Trimming pared 4 bases from V and 6 bases from J, leaving 10 bases between. CDR3 DNA sequence: TGTGCCAGCAGTTCAACCGGGAGCGAGCAGTACGTC. Translated: CASSSTGSEQYV.

The chain carries TRBV6-1 and TRBJ1-1; D is perhaps TRBD1 (6 bases). Deletions cut 1 base from V and 11 bases from J, with 11 bases between. The CDR3 has 12 amino acids. CDR1 is MNHNS and CDR2 is SASEGT in the germline V gene. For the CDR3, the DNA is TGTGCCAGCAGTGAAGTCAGGGGTTACGCTTTCTTT. As protein: CASSEVRGYAFF.

The chain combines TRBV4-3 with TRBJ2-5, with 9 bases identical to TRBD2. Germline trimming cut 2 bases from V and 7 bases from J; bases unmatched to any gene: 8. Germline-derived CDR1 and CDR2 are LGHNA and YSLEER. The CDR3 sequence is 15 residues long. The DNA for the CDR3 is TGCGCCAGCAGCCAACGGTCTAGCGGGGACGGGACCCAGTACTTC. This codes for CASSQRSSGDGTQYF.

This clonotype turned up a few times. The V and J genes are TRBV24-1 and TRBJ2-3; D unresolved. CDR1 is KGHDR and CDR2 is SFDVKD in the germline V gene. The V end was cut by 3 bases, the J end by 4 bases, with 10 bases between. The CDR3 runs to 14 residues. The CDR3 bases are TGTGCCACCAGTGATGATCGAGGTTCAGATACGCAGTATTTT. It yields the protein CATSDDRGSDTQYF.

This clonotype was seen only a few times. This chain's CDR3 is CASSGLNEQYF. The CDR3 bases are TGTGCCAGCAGTGGGCTTAACGAGCAGTACTTC. The chain carries TRBV6-4 and TRBJ2-7; D is undetermined. Trimming took off 4 bases at V and 5 bases at J, with 6 bases between the two ends. The CDR3 runs 11 residues. Per the germline V gene, CDR1 is MRHNA and CDR2 is SNTAGT.

The V call is TRBV9, the J call TRBJ1-6; 9 bases are shared with TRBD1. V was pared by 0 bases and J by 10 bases, with 8 bases of the junction left unmatched. This CDR3 region has 16 residues. Germline CDR1 reads SGDLS; CDR2 reads YYNGEE. CDR3 in amino acids: CASSVETGGRGSPLHF. The CDR3 nucleotides read TGTGCCAGCAGCGTAGAGACAGGGGGAAGAGGGTCACCCCTCCACTTT.

This clonotype was counted between two and nine times. The chain recombines TRBV12-3 or TRBV12-4 with TRBJ2-1; D call uncertain. The CDR3 runs to 15 residues. Trimming took off 5 bases at V and 1 base at J, with 12 bases between the two ends. The DNA of the CDR3 is TGTGCCAGCAGTCCCCGGTATCAGTCCTACAATGAGCAGTTCTTC. Amino acid sequence: CASSPRYQSYNEQFF.

Ten or more counts support this clonotype. The V and J genes are TRBV9 and TRBJ2-1; D may be TRBD1 (5 bases). V lost 4 bases, J lost 11 bases, and 10 bases lay in between. Germline CDR1 reads SGDLS; CDR2 reads YYNGEE. The CDR3 sequence is 11 residues long. The CDR3 coding sequence is TGTGCCAGCAGCCCAGGGTCCCAGCAGTTCTTC. This gives the protein CASSPGSQQFF.

This clonotype was recorded many times. The rearrangement links TRBV12-3 or TRBV12-4 to TRBJ2-4; D is undetermined. V shed 6 bases and J shed 6 bases, with 9 bases lying between them. This CDR3 has 12 residues. CDR3 region: CASRNNLNIQYF. CDR3 sequence (DNA): TGTGCCAGCAGAAATAACCTAAACATTCAGTACTTC.

This clonotype was counted a few times. The rearrangement joins TRBV20-1 to TRBJ1-6; TRBD1 might be the D (6 bases). CDR3 length: 15 amino acids. Trimming stripped 4 bases from V and 7 bases from J, with 17 bases between. Germline values: CDR1 DFQATT, CDR2 SNEGSKA (reference sequence). As DNA, the CDR3 is TGCAGTGCTATAGAGGGGGGGAGGTTGAATTCACCCCTCCACTTT. It encodes CSAIEGGRLNSPLHF.

The genes are TRBV28 and TRBJ2-3; D might be TRBD1 (5 bases). V lost 3 bases to trimming and J lost 6 bases, with 13 bases between them. From germline, CDR1 is MDHEN and CDR2 SYDVKM. CDR3 length equals 14 residues. In DNA, the CDR3 is TGTGCCAGCAGTTTCAGGGCCATCACGGATACGCAGTATTTT. Encoded protein: CASSFRAITDTQYF. Looking up the rest from reference TRBV28 and TRBJ2-3 gives the full variable domain: DVKVTQSSRYLVKRTGEKVFLECVQDMDHENMFWYRQDPGLGLRLIYFSYDVKMKEKGDIPEGYSVSREKKERFSLILESASTNQTSMYLCASSFRAITDTQYFGPGTRLTVL.

This clonotype has only a few counts. The chain couples TRBV5-1 to TRBJ1-2; weak D call: TRBD1 (5 bases). CDR1 is SGHRS and CDR2 is YFSETQ in the germline V gene. This CDR3 contains 14 residues. Trimming pared 2 bases from V and 8 bases from J, leaving 16 bases between. The CDR3 here is CASSFPGPETGYTF. CDR3 coding DNA: TGCGCCAGCAGCTTTCCGGGGCCCGAAACGGGCTACACCTTC.

The chain joins TRBV12-3 or TRBV12-4 to TRBJ1-1; D is unclear. V gave up 6 bases and J gave up 6 bases, with 8 bases separating them. The CDR3 length is 11 residues. CDR3 sequence: CASSLGSEAFF. The DNA for the CDR3 is TGTGCCAGCAGCCTCGGCTCTGAAGCTTTCTTT.

The V and J genes are TRBV9 and TRBJ2-7; D gene uncertain. CDR1 is SGDLS, CDR2 YYNGEE, per germline. The CDR3 totals 16 residues. The germline V and J ends were trimmed by 0 bases and 4 bases, with 17 bases remaining between them. This chain's CDR3 is CASSVEPGDHYYEQYF. As DNA, the CDR3 is TGTGCCAGCAGCGTAGAGCCCGGCGACCACTATTACGAGCAGTACTTC.

This clonotype was seen a few times. The rearrangement joins TRBV12-3 or TRBV12-4 to TRBJ1-2; D is uncertain. The CDR3 totals 13 residues. With 5 bases removed from V and 4 bases from J, the gap between germline ends came to 11 bases. The CDR3, as DNA: TGTGCCAGCAGTCCTACACCAGGCTATGGCTACACCTTC. Translation gives CASSPTPGYGYTF.

This clonotype has a handful of counts. The V gene is TRBV4-1, the J gene TRBJ2-7; 10 nucleotides agree with TRBD2. The CDR3 runs to 15 residues. The germline CDR1 and CDR2 sequences are MGHRA and YSYEKL. With V trimmed by 4 bases and J by 6 bases, 9 bases remained unmatched. The CDR3 nucleotides read TGCGCCAGCAGCCCAGAAGCGGGGGGGCGCGGCGAGCAGTACTTC. It encodes CASSPEAGGRGEQYF.

The chain has TRBV5-1 and TRBJ2-3, with D perhaps TRBD2 (6 bases). The CDR3 length is 13 residues. The ends were cut back, 1 base at V and 10 bases at J, with 13 bases in the middle. Germline V gene sequence: CDR1 SGHRS, CDR2 YFSETQ. CDR3 loop: CASSLRRGDAQYF. Here the CDR3 DNA reads TGCGCCAGCAGCTTGCGGAGGGGCGATGCGCAGTATTTT.